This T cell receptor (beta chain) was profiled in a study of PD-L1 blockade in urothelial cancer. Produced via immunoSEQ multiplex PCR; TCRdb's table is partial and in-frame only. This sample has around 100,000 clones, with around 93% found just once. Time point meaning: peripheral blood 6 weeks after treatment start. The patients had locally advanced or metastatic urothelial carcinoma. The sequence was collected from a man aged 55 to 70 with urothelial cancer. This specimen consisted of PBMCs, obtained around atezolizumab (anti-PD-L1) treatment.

The CDR3 nucleotides are TGCGCCAGCTGCCTCTCGGGGGGCTCCTACAATGAGCAGTTCTTC. Encoded protein: CASCLSGGSYNEQFF. The genes are TRBV5-1 and TRBJ2-1; 7 bases line up with TRBD2. The germline gives CDR1 SGHRS, CDR2 YFSETQ. The length of the CDR3 is 15 residues. V lost 7 bases to trimming and J lost 0 bases; unmatched junction nucleotides: 7.